One and the same sample provided the 31 T cell receptor beta chains below, sequenced in a study of vaccination and CD4 T cells after COVID-19. Cultured CD4+ T-cell DNA underwent Oncomine TCR Beta short-read sequencing. One entry per CDR3 protein, called by TCRdb with MiXCR from the PCR reads. The sample carries about 20,000 distinct CDR3 sequences, around 53% recorded once. Regarding treatment: roughly ten-day PBMC culture with coronavirus spike peptide pools or control peptides (ViraFEST assay). For these TCRs, the target antigens are not known. Sample: CD4+ T cells from blood, cultured in vitro. Receptor source: a human donor who had recovered from COVID-19.

The rearrangement uses TRBV6-1 and TRBJ1-2, with D possibly being TRBD1 (5 bases). In germline, CDR1 is MNHNS, CDR2 SASEGT. There are 18 residues in the CDR3. The germline V and J ends were trimmed by 6 bases and 0 bases, with 23 bases remaining between them. The chain's CDR3 is CASSRSPRTGTTNYGYTF. The CDR3 DNA reads TGTGCCAGCAGCCGGAGTCCCCGAACAGGTACCACTAACTATGGCTACACCTTC.

The chain carries TRBV20-1 and TRBJ2-2; D gene unclear. Germline lookup yields CDR1 DFQATT and CDR2 SNEGSKA (reference sequence). The CDR3 is made up of 15 amino acids. With 0 bases removed from V and 1 base from J, the gap between germline ends came to 9 bases. DNA for the CDR3: TGCAGTGCTAGAGAGGTCTCCCGGAACACCGGGGAGCTGTTTTTT. Protein sequence: CSAREVSRNTGELFF.

The chain carries TRBV9 and TRBJ1-3; the D is unclear. Trimming pared 0 bases from V and 0 bases from J, leaving 7 bases between. CDR1 is SGDLS and CDR2 is YYNGEE in the germline V gene. The CDR3 length is 15 residues. CDR3 bases: TGTGCCAGCAGCGTAGGGGGAGTCTCTGGAAACACCATATATTTT. It encodes CASSVGGVSGNTIYF.

J is TRBJ2-2 and V is TRBV5-1, with a tentative D call TRBD1 (7 bases). V was pared by 4 bases and J by 0 bases, with 13 bases between. This CDR3 has 16 residues. Germline assignment: CDR1 SGHRS and CDR2 YFSETQ. CDR3 region: CASSRQGGSNTGELFF. CDR3 DNA: TGCGCCAGCAGCCGCCAGGGGGGTTCGAACACCGGGGAGCTGTTTTTT.

This chain links TRBV6-2 or TRBV6-3 with TRBJ2-3, with 7 nucleotides matching TRBD2. V gave up 0 bases and J gave up 0 bases; unmatched junction bases: 6. This CDR3 contains 17 residues. Per the germline V gene, CDR1 is MNHEY and CDR2 is SVGEGT. The CDR3 reads CASSYSKGSGSTDTQYF. The CDR3 DNA is TGTGCCAGCAGTTACTCGAAAGGTAGCGGGAGCACAGATACGCAGTATTTT.

This chain connects TRBV6-2 or TRBV6-3 to TRBJ1-5, with 7 nucleotides matching TRBD1. V lost 6 bases to trimming and J lost 4 bases; unmatched junction nucleotides: 9. CDR1 and CDR2 from the germline V gene are MNHEY and SVGEGT. The CDR3 consists of 15 residues. The CDR3 DNA reads as TGTGCCAGCAGCTACGGATCAGGGGGAAATCAGCCCCAGCATTTT. Residues: CASSYGSGGNQPQHF.

This chain connects TRBV2 to TRBJ2-4, with 7 bases lining up with TRBD2. This CDR3 is built from 13 residues. The germline V gene has CDR1 SNHLY and CDR2 FYNNEI. Trimming cost V 3 bases and J 9 bases; bases outside gene matches: 5. The CDR3 loop reads CASSEFREGIQYF. DNA for the CDR3: TGTGCCAGCAGTGAGTTTAGGGAGGGCATTCAGTACTTC.

This chain connects TRBV7-3 to TRBJ2-5, with no clear D. From germline, CDR1 is SGHTA and CDR2 FQGTGA. Deletions cut 2 bases from V and 5 bases from J, with 12 bases between. CDR3 length: 14 amino acids. CDR3 bases: TGTGCCAGCAGCTTATACGGGCAGTCGGAGACCCAGTACTTC. Protein: CASSLYGQSETQYF.

This rearrangement joins TRBV23-1 to TRBJ2-3, with D maybe TRBD2 (8 bases). TRBV23-1 is an ORF, with its function uncertain. The CDR3 contains 18 residues. V was clipped by 3 bases and J by 3 bases, with 22 bases between them. In DNA, the CDR3 is TGCGCCAGCAGTCACGCACACCGGGACAGCGGGAGTACAGATACGCAGTATTTT. It translates to CASSHAHRDSGSTDTQYF.

The chain links TRBV9 to TRBJ1-1; the D gene is possibly TRBD1 (6 bases). The V gene's germline CDR1 is SGDLS and CDR2 YYNGEE. The V gene lost 0 bases and the J gene lost 10 bases, with 13 bases spanning the gap. CDR3 length: 13 amino acids. CDR3 bases: TGTGCCAGCAGCGTAGTGGGGCAGGGGCCAGCTTTCTTT. This translates into CASSVVGQGPAFF.

V gene TRBV11-3 combines with J gene TRBJ2-6, with 9 nucleotides matching TRBD1. This CDR3 is built from 18 residues. In germline, CDR1 is SGHNT, CDR2 YENEEA. V dropped 5 bases and J dropped 0; count of bases not matched to a gene: 8. CDR3 sequence (DNA): TGTGCCAGCAGCGGCCGGGACAGGGTCCTCTCTGGGGCCAACGTCCTGACTTTC. It is translated as CASSGRDRVLSGANVLTF.

This clonotype was detected only a few times. CDR3 loop: CSARITLGQYGYTF. In nucleotides, the CDR3 is TGCAGTGCTAGAATAACCCTGGGACAGTATGGCTACACCTTC. The chain combines TRBV20-1 with TRBJ1-2; TRBD1 matches 7 bases. This CDR3 region has 14 residues. Germline CDR1 and CDR2: DFQATT and SNEGSKA (reference sequence). J was trimmed by 5 bases and V by 2 bases; bases with no gene match: 8.

The chain couples TRBV25-1 to TRBJ1-2, with 11 nucleotides matching TRBD1. The germline gives CDR1 MGHDK, CDR2 SYGVNS. The trim removed 6 bases at V and 8 bases at J, leaving 14 bases unmatched. The CDR3 consists of 16 residues. The CDR3 protein is CASSAPQRTGGNGYTF. The CDR3 bases are TGTGCCAGCAGCGCGCCGCAACGGACAGGGGGCAACGGCTACACCTTC.

The chain has TRBV2 and TRBJ1-6, with 9 bases fitting TRBD1. Germline V gives CDR1 SNHLY, CDR2 FYNNEI. The CDR3 covers 15 residues. The ends lost 8 bases at V and 9 bases at J; junction bases unmatched: 11. CDR3 sequence: CASQEQGARSSPLHF. In DNA, the CDR3 is TGTGCCAGCCAAGAACAGGGGGCTCGCAGTTCACCCCTCCACTTT.

V gene TRBV19 combines with J gene TRBJ1-5, with 8 positions matching TRBD1. Unmatched junction bases numbered 12, after V lost 10 bases and J lost 1 base. The V gene's germline CDR1 is LNHDA and CDR2 SQIVND (reference sequence). This CDR3 comprises 16 residues. The CDR3 sequence is CATQGDRFISNQPQHF. The CDR3 nucleotides are TGTGCCACCCAGGGGGACAGGTTCATAAGCAATCAGCCCCAGCATTTT. The whole variable domain, filled in from reference TRBV19 and TRBJ1-5, reads DGGITQSPKYLFRKEGQNVTLSCEQNLNHDAMYWYRQDPGQGLRLIYYSQIVNDFQKGDIAEGYSVSREKKESFPLTVTSAQKNPTAFYLCATQGDRFISNQPQHFGDGTRLSIL.

This clonotype was seen once. CDR3: CASKRVGSTEAFF. The CDR3 DNA follows: TGTGCCAGCAAACGGGTGGGGAGCACTGAAGCTTTCTTT. The gene calls are TRBV6-1 and TRBJ1-1, with D hard to call. The CDR3 is made up of 13 amino acids. Germline V CDR1 and CDR2: MNHNS, SASEGT. The V end was cut by 7 bases, the J end by 4 bases, with 13 bases between.

The V call is TRBV6-1, the J call TRBJ2-5, with D hard to call. The CDR3 loop spans 16 amino acids. The germline V and J ends were trimmed by 7 bases and 1 base, with 19 bases remaining between them. Germline V gene data show CDR1 as MNHNS and CDR2 as SASEGT. Here the CDR3 DNA reads TGTGCCAGCAACCAAGGAGCACGCCTGGGCCAAGAGACCCAGTACTTC. This codes for CASNQGARLGQETQYF.

This clonotype was counted a few times. This chain joins TRBV11-3 and TRBJ1-5; D uncertain. Germline lookup yields CDR1 SGHNT and CDR2 YENEEA. Trimming left V 2 bases short and J 0 bases short, with 17 bases between. The CDR3 has 18 residues. The chain's CDR3 is CASSLRLVGSHSNQPQHF. CDR3 coding DNA: TGTGCCAGCAGCTTAAGATTGGTGGGCAGCCATAGCAATCAGCCCCAGCATTTT.

This chain joins TRBV7-3 and TRBJ2-2; no firm D call. V lost 5 bases, J lost 7 bases, and 14 bases lay in between. Looked up from germline, CDR1 is SGHTA and CDR2 is FQGTGA. This CDR3 has 14 residues. The CDR3 sequence: CASSHIQGRGELFF. CDR3 nucleotide sequence: TGTGCCAGCAGCCATATACAAGGTCGCGGGGAGCTGTTTTTT. Full variable domain (remainder filled in from reference TRBV7-3 and TRBJ2-2): GAGVSQTPSNKVTEKGKYVELRCDPISGHTALYWYRQSLGQGPEFLIYFQGTGAADDSGLPNDRFFAVRPEGSVSTLKIQRTERGDSAVYLCASSHIQGRGELFFGEGSRLTVL.

This clonotype is medium-sized (0.01 to 0.1%). For the CDR3, the DNA is TGCAGTGCTAGGGGCAAAGGCGAGCAGTACTTC. Translation gives CSARGKGEQYF. J is TRBJ2-7 and V is TRBV20-1; no clear D gene. CDR3 size: 11 residues. CDR1 and CDR2 (germline): DFQATT, SNEGSKA (reference sequence). Trimming cost V 3 bases and J 6 bases, with 9 bases left between them.

This clonotype appeared a few times. V gene TRBV19 combines with J gene TRBJ2-7, with 9 bases lining up with TRBD1. Unmatched junction bases numbered 8, after V lost 1 base and J lost 1 base. The CDR3 is 17 residues long. The germline V gene encodes CDR1 LNHDA and CDR2 SQIVND (reference sequence). The CDR3 nucleotides are TGTGCCAGTAGTATAGCACATTCCGGGACAGGGTCCTACGAGCAGTACTTC. As protein: CASSIAHSGTGSYEQYF.

The chain uses TRBV24-1 and TRBJ1-2, with 7 nucleotides matching TRBD1. The V gene end was trimmed by 4 bases and the J gene end by 4 bases; junction bases not matched to a gene: 11. The germline CDR1 and CDR2 sequences are KGHDR and SFDVKD. The CDR3 consists of 16 residues. The CDR3 loop reads CATSDRRAGGSYGYTF. CDR3 nucleotides: TGTGCCACCAGTGACCGGAGGGCAGGGGGTTCCTATGGCTACACCTTC.

The chain is built from TRBV20-1 and TRBJ2-5; TRBD2 matches 13 bases. Trimming removed 3 bases from V and 3 bases from J; junction bases left unmatched: 10. The CDR3 spans 17 residues. CDR1 and CDR2 from the germline V gene are DFQATT and SNEGSKA (reference sequence). The CDR3 is CSARALSGLAGEETQYF. CDR3 nucleotides: TGCAGTGCTAGGGCCCTCTCAGGACTAGCGGGGGAAGAGACCCAGTACTTC.

The chain has TRBV19 and TRBJ2-3, with 10 bases fitting TRBD2. The length of the CDR3 is 17 residues. The germline gives CDR1 LNHDA, CDR2 SQIVND (reference sequence). V dropped 5 bases and J dropped 8; count of bases not matched to a gene: 16. In DNA form, the CDR3 reads TGTGCCAGTAGTTCTCGCGCCGGGACTAGCGTGATGGGTACGCAGTATTTT. Translation gives CASSSRAGTSVMGTQYF.

The chain uses TRBV7-9 and TRBJ2-1; TRBD2 agrees at 12 bases. The CDR3 covers 16 residues. The V gene end was trimmed by 1 base and the J gene end by 2 bases; junction bases not matched to a gene: 0. CDR1 and CDR2 from the germline V gene are SEHNR and FQNEAQ (reference sequence). Written as DNA, the CDR3 is TGTGCCAGCAGCTTAGGGACTAGCGGGGCCTACAATGAGCAGTTCTTC. Protein sequence: CASSLGTSGAYNEQFF.

In this sample, this clonotype turned up a few times. V is TRBV28 and J is TRBJ2-3; TRBD1 is a possible D gene (6 bases). Trimming removed 2 bases from V and 1 base from J, with 16 bases in between. This CDR3 is built from 17 residues. Germline loops: CDR1 MDHEN, CDR2 SYDVKM. CDR3 protein: CASSLQDSHPRTDTQYF. The CDR3 DNA reads as TGTGCCAGCAGTTTACAGGACAGCCACCCGCGCACAGATACGCAGTATTTT.

The chain uses TRBV10-3 and TRBJ2-2; a weak D match, TRBD1 (6 bases). The germline V and J ends were trimmed by 7 bases and 3 bases, with 18 bases remaining between them. CDR3 length: 16 amino acids. Germline V gene data show CDR1 as ENHRY and CDR2 as SYGVKD. The chain's CDR3 is CAITDPPGADTGELFF. CDR3 coding DNA: TGTGCCATCACGGACCCTCCAGGGGCGGACACCGGGGAGCTGTTTTTT.

This clonotype appeared a few times. The chain joins TRBV1 to TRBJ1-1. TRBV1 has pseudogene status. This CDR3 is 16 amino acids long. In DNA, the CDR3 is TGCACCAGCAGCCAAGATAAAAAGGGCCCGGGGACTGAAGCTTTCTTT. Its translation: CTSSQDKKGPGTEAFF.

The chain employs TRBV25-1 and TRBJ1-5; D might be TRBD1 (5 bases). This CDR3 has 17 amino acids. Trimming cost V 1 base and J 1 base, with 14 bases left between them. The germline V gene encodes CDR1 MGHDK and CDR2 SYGVNS. CDR3 nucleotide sequence: TGTGCCAGCAGTGAATCAACAGGAGGTTCGAGCAATCAGCCCCAGCATTTT. Translated, it gives CASSESTGGSSNQPQHF.

In its sample, this clonotype was seen a few times. The chain links TRBV7-9 to TRBJ1-2, with a weak D call TRBD1 (5 bases). V gave up 5 bases and J gave up 5 bases, with 21 bases separating them. This CDR3 comprises 16 residues. Germline CDR1 and CDR2: SEHNR and FQNEAQ (reference sequence). The CDR3 here is CASSRTSRAGSYGYTF. CDR3 coding DNA: TGTGCCAGCAGCCGCACATCAAGGGCAGGGTCGTATGGCTACACCTTC.

V usage is TRBV19 and J usage is TRBJ2-2; D is ambiguous. The germline V gene encodes CDR1 LNHDA and CDR2 SQIVND (reference sequence). This CDR3 has 17 amino acids. V dropped 0 bases and J dropped 0 bases, with 11 bases sitting between them. CDR3: CASSIDRSRTNTGELFF. In DNA, the CDR3 is TGTGCCAGTAGTATAGATCGTAGTAGGACGAACACCGGGGAGCTGTTTTTT.